This T cell receptor beta chain stems from a study of identical twins. Template switching created a universal primer site, and the cDNA included unique molecular identifiers. TCRdb re-called the 5' RACE reads through MiXCR, storing one row per CDR3 protein. The table has fewer than 250,000 distinct CDR3 sequences, roughly 7% seen once; the top ten hold approximately 3.6%. This CDR3 contains 15 residues. After removal of 6 bases from V and 7 bases from J, the junction contained 7 bases not matched to a gene. Germline CDR1 is MNHNS and CDR2 is SASEGT. These same data were also listed under a study on yellow fever vaccine responses in identical twins.

The rearrangement uses TRBV6-1 and TRBJ1-6; 9 bases are shared with TRBD1. This clonotype originated in a woman younger than 30 in good health. The sample comprised memory (CD45RO+) T cells sorted from blood. The CDR3 loop reads CASRVNRGLNSPLHF. For the CDR3, the DNA is TGTGCCAGCAGGGTAAACAGGGGGCTGAATTCACCCCTCCACTTT.